This TCR beta chain was identified in a study of blood T cells in healthy people across ages. Then a second PCR, running about 7 to 11 cycles, was carried out with a sample-barcoded 5' primer and a J-beta primer mix. A template-switch adaptor containing 12 random nucleotides labeled each cDNA molecule. MiXCR was run by TCRdb on the 5' RACE reads, yielding one entry per CDR3 protein. The sample holds under 750,000 distinct CDR3 sequences; more than 45% are singletons and the top ten take approximately 23%. Details on this clonotype: The antigen remains undetermined.

The CDR3 totals 19 residues. Trimming took 0 bases from V and 5 from J; bases not matched to a gene: 16. Germline assignment: CDR1 SGHTA and CDR2 FQGNSA. General study results and limits: Observed TCR beta diversity per million T cells went down as age went up. This fall followed a roughly linear course with age. Donor CMV status was unknown, possibly confounding expanded clonotype changes. Estimates based on one million T cells were treated as lower bounds.

The sequenced material came from blood. This receptor was obtained from a man older than 75 in good health. The V and J genes are TRBV7-2 and TRBJ2-4; 7 bases align to TRBD2. DNA of the CDR3: TGTGCCAGCAGCTTAGCCCTAGCGGAGACCATCGGGCAGGAAAACATTCAGTACTTC. Translated, it gives CASSLALAETIGQENIQYF.